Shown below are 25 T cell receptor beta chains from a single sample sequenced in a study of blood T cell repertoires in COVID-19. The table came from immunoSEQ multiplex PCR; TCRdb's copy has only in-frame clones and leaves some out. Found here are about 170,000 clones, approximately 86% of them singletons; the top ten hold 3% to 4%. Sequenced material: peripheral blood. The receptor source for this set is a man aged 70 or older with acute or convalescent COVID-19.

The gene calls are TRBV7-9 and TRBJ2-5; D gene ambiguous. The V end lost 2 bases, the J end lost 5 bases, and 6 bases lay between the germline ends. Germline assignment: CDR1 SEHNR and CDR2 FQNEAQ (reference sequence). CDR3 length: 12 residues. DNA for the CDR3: TGTGCCAGCAGCTTATCCGTGGAGACCCAGTACTTC. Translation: CASSLSVETQYF.

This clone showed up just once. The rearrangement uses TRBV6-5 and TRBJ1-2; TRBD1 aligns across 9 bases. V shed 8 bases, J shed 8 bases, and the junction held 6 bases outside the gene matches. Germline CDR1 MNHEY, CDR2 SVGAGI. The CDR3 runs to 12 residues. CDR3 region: CASGQGPPGYTF. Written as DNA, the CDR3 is TGTGCCAGCGGACAGGGGCCACCCGGCTACACCTTC.

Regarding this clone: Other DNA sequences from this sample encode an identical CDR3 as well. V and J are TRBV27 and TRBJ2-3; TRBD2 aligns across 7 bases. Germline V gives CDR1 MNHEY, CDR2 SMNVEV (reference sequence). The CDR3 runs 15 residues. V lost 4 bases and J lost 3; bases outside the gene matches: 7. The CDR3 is CASSSSGGSTDTQYF. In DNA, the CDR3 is TGTGCCAGCAGTTCCTCGGGGGGTTCTACAGATACGCAGTATTTT.

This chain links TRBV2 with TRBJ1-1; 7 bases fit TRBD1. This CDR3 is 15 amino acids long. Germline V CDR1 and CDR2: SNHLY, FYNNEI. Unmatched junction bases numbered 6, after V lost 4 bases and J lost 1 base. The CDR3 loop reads CASSAQGHGNTEAFF. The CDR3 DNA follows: TGTGCCAGCAGTGCACAGGGGCATGGGAACACTGAAGCTTTCTTT.

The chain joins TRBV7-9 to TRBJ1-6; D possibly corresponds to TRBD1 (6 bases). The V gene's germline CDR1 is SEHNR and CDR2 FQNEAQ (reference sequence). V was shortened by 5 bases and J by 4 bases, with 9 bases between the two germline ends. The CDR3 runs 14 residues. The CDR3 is CASSQQGYNSPLHF. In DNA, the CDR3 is TGTGCCAGCAGCCAACAGGGATATAATTCACCCCTCCACTTT.

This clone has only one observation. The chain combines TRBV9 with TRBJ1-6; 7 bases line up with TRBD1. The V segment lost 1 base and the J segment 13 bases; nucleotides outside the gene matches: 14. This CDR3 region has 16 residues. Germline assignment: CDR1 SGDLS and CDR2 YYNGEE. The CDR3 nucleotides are TGTGCCAGCAGCGTAAGGAGAGACAGGGCTTCTTCGCCCCTCCACTTT. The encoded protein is CASSVRRDRASSPLHF.

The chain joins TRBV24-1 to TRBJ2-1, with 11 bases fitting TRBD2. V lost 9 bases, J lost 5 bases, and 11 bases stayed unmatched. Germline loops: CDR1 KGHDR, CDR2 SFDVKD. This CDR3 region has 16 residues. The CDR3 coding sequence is TGTGCCACCGGCCAAATAGCGGGGGGGCCGGACAATGAGCAGTTCTTC. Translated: CATGQIAGGPDNEQFF.

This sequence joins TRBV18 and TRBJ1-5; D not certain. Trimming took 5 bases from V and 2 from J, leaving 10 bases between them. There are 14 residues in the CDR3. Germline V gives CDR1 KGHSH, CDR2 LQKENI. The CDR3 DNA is TGTGCCAGCTCAGCGGGAACCCGCAATCAGCCCCAGCATTTT. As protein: CASSAGTRNQPQHF.

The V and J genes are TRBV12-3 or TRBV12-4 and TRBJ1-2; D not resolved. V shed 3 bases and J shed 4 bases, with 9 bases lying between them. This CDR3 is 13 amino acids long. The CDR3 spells CASSLGPLYGYTF. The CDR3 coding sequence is TGTGCCAGCAGTTTGGGCCCTCTCTATGGCTACACCTTC.

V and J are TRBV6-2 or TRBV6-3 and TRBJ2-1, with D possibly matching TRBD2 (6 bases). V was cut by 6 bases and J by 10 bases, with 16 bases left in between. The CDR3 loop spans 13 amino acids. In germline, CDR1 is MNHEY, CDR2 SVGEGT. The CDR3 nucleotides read TGTGCCAGCAGCTCCCCGGAGGCGGGGGAGCAGTTCTTC. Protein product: CASSSPEAGEQFF.

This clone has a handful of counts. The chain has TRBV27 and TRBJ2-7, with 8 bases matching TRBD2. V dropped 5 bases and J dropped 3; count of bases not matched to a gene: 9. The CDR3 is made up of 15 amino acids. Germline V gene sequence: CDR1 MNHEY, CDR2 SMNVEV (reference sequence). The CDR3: CASSPPGLGLYEQYF. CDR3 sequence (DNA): TGTGCCAGCAGTCCACCGGGACTAGGACTCTACGAGCAGTACTTC.

CDR3 sequence: CASSQGIAGGFDEQYF. DNA for the CDR3: TGCGCCAGCAGCCAAGGAATTGCAGGGGGCTTCGACGAGCAGTACTTC. The rearrangement uses TRBV4-3 and TRBJ2-7; 8 positions match TRBD1. After removal of 1 base from V and 5 bases from J, the junction contained 10 bases not matched to a gene. The CDR3 loop spans 16 amino acids. The V gene's germline CDR1 is LGHNA and CDR2 YSLEER.

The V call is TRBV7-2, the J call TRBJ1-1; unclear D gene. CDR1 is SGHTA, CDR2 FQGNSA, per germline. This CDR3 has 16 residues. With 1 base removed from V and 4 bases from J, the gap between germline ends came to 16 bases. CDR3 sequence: CASSLGSPGMGTEAFF. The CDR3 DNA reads TGTGCCAGCAGCTTAGGGTCGCCGGGGATGGGCACTGAAGCTTTCTTT. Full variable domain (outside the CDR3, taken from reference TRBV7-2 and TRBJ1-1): GAGVSQSPSNKVTEKGKDVELRCDPISGHTALYWYRQSLGQGLEFLIYFQGNSAPDKSGLPSDRFSAERTGGSVSTLTIQRTQQEDSAVYLCASSLGSPGMGTEAFFGQGTRLTVV.

CDR3 DNA sequence: TGTGCCAGCAGCGTAGGAGGGATTGCCGGGGAGCTGTTTTTT. Translating it yields CASSVGGIAGELFF. The chain combines TRBV9 with TRBJ2-2, with D possibly TRBD2 on 5 matching bases. Between the trimmed V and J ends, which lost 0 bases and 6 bases, there was a span of 9 bases. Germline CDR1 reads SGDLS; CDR2 reads YYNGEE. The CDR3 covers 14 residues.

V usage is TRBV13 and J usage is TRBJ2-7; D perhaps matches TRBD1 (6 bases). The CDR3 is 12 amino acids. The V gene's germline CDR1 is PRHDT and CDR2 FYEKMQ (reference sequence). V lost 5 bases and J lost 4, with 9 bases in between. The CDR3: CASSPDSYEQYF. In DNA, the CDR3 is TGTGCCAGCAGCCCGGACAGTTACGAGCAGTACTTC.

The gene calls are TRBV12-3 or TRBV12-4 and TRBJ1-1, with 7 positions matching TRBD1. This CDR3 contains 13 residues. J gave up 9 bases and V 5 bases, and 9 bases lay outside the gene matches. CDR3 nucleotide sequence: TGTGCCAGCAGTCTTCGGACAGGACCTAAAGCTTTCTTT. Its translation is CASSLRTGPKAFF.

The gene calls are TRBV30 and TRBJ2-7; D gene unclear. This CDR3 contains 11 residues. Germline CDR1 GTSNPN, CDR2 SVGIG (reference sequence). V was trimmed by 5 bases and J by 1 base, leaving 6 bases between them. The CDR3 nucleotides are TGTGCCTGGGCTTTTTCCTACGAGCAGTACTTC. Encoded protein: CAWAFSYEQYF.

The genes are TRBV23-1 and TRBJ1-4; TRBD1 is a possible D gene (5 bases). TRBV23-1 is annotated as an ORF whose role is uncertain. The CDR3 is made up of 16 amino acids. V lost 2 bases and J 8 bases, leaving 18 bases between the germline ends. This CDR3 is CASSQIPGGMEEKLFF. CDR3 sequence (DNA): TGCGCCAGCAGTCAAATCCCGGGGGGAATGGAAGAAAAACTGTTTTTT.

The CDR3 nucleotides are TGTGCCAGCTCACCAGGGGGCATGTACCAAGAGACCCAGTACTTC. This encodes CASSPGGMYQETQYF. V gene TRBV18 combines with J gene TRBJ2-5, with D possibly matching TRBD1 (6 bases). Germline V gene data show CDR1 as KGHSH and CDR2 as LQKENI. Trimming pared 2 bases from V and 0 bases from J, leaving 10 bases between. There are 15 residues in the CDR3.

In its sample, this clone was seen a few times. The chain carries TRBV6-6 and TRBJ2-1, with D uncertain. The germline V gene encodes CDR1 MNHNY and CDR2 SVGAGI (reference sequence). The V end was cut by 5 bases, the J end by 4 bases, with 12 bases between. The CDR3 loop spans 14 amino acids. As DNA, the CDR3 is TGTGCCAGCAGTACTCTGGGCAGTTACAATGAGCAGTTCTTC. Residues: CASSTLGSYNEQFF.

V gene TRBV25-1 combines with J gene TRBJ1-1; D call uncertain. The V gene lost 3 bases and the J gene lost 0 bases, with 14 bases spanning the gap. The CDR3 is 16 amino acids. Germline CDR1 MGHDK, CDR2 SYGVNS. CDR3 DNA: TGTGCCAGCAGTGATCCCCGCGAGGGTCTGAACACTGAAGCTTTCTTT. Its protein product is CASSDPREGLNTEAFF.

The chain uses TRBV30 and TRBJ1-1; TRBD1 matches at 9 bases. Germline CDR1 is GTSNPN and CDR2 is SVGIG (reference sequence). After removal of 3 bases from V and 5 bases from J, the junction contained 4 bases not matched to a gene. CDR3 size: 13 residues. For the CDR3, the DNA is TGTGCCTGGAGCCGGACAGGGGAAACTGAAGCTTTCTTT. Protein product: CAWSRTGETEAFF.

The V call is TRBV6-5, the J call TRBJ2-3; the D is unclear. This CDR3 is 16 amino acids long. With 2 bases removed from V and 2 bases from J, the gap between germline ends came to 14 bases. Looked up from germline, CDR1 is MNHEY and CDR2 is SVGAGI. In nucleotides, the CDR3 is TGTGCCAGCAGTTACCAAATTTCTAGTGTCACAGATACGCAGTATTTT. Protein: CASSYQISSVTDTQYF.

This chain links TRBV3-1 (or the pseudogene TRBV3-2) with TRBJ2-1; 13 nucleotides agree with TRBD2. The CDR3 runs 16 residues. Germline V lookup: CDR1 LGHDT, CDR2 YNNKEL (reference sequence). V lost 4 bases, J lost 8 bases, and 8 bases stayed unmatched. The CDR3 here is CASSLGLAGELDEQFF. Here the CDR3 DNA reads TGTGCCAGCAGCCTCGGACTAGCGGGAGAATTAGATGAGCAGTTCTTC.

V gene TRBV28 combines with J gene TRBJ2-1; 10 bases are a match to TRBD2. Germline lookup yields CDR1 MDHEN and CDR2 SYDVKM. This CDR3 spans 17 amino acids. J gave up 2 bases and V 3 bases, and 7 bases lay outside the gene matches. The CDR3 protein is CASSFKRGTSAYNEQFF. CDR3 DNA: TGTGCCAGCAGTTTTAAACGCGGGACTAGCGCCTACAATGAGCAGTTCTTC.